By share, the clone carrying this T cell receptor (beta chain) counts as large. TCRdb re-called the RT-PCR reads through MiXCR, storing one row per CDR3 protein. The table shows roughly 2,800 distinct CDR3 sequences, with roughly 3.9% occurring only once. The data were taken from a study of immune reconstitution after stem cell transplant in scleroderma. The sample was collected before or after autologous hematopoietic stem cell transplantation (not recorded which). The sequence came from a human donor with systemic sclerosis.

The CDR3 DNA sequence: TGTGCCAGCAGCTTAAAAAATCCGGGACTAGTGGGAGGCAATGAGCAGTTCTTC. Residues: CASSLKNPGLVGGNEQFF. The chain joins TRBV7-3 to TRBJ2-1, with 8 positions matching TRBD2. This CDR3 contains 18 residues. The germline CDR1 and CDR2 sequences are SGHTA and FQGTGA. V gave up 1 base and J gave up 6 bases; unmatched junction bases: 14.